Below are 2 T cell receptor beta chains sequenced from a single sample in a study of T cell repertoires in cytomegalovirus infection. TCRdb reanalysed the reads using MiXCR and keeps one entry per CDR3 protein. The sample lists hundreds of thousands of distinct CDR3 sequences, 25% to 40% occurring once. Input material: PBMCs. These receptors originate from a human donor in good health (CMV status not recorded). Some clones in this sample may be carry-over from other donors' samples.

Ten or more counts support this clonotype. This chain links TRBV7-2 with TRBJ2-3; D is ambiguous. The CDR3 totals 12 residues. Germline CDR1 and CDR2: SGHTA and FQGNSA. Trimming left V 4 bases short and J 7 bases short, with 9 bases between. This CDR3 is CASSSQLNTQYF. The DNA for the CDR3 is TGTGCCAGCAGCTCCCAGCTTAATACGCAGTATTTT.

This clonotype appeared many times. The chain has TRBV6-6 and TRBJ1-5; no definite D call. CDR1 is MNHNY and CDR2 is SVGAGI in the germline V gene (reference sequence). CDR3 length: 11 amino acids. V dropped 7 bases and J dropped 9 bases, with 10 bases sitting between them. CDR3 loop: CASTGGGPQHF. The CDR3 DNA follows: TGTGCCAGCACCGGCGGAGGGCCCCAGCATTTT.